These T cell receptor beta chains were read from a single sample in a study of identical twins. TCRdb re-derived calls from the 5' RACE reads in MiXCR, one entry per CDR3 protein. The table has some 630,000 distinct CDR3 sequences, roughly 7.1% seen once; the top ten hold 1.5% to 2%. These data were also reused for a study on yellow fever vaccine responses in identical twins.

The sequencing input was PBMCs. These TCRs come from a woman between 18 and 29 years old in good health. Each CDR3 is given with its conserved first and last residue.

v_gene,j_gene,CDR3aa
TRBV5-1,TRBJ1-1,CASSSTGRRDTEAFF
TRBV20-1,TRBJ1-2,CSVPHRGNGYTF
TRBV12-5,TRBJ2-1,CASGLVGTSGWGPYNEQFF
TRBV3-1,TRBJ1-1,CASSQVKGGASEAFF
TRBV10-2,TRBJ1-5,CASSDSYQPQHF
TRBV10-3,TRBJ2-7,CAISEGQPNIAHEQYF
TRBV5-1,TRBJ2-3,CASSARDASLIGTQYF
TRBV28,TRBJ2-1,CASRRGGSGNEQFF
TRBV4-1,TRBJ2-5,CASSQTLPGTQYF
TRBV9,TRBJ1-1,CASSVVTENTEAFF
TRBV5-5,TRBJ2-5,CASSSDVNQETQYF
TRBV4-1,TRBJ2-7,CASSSDREQYF
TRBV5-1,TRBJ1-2,CASSLDGPGQGDGYTF
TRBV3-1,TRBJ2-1,CASSSGGTYYNEQFF
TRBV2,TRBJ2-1,CASSERLLAGRYNEQFF
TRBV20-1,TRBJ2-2,CSARWDRGSNTGELFF
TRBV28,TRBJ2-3,CASSLAGGSRDTQYF
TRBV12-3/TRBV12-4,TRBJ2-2,CASSLSGTGGELFF